This TCR beta chain came from a study of T-cell reconstitution after alpha-beta-depleted transplantation in children. Study results and caveats: Expanded graft clones, several hundred of them, were reportedly the source of alpha-beta T cells about two months after transplant. Surviving recipient T cells and thymic progenitors accounted for the high day-60 TCRbeta diversity observed in some patients. T-cell counts and diversity at one year post-transplant came mainly from newly produced T cells.

TCRbeta library construction was performed incorporating unique molecular identifiers. MiXCR was run by TCRdb on the PCR reads, yielding one entry per CDR3 protein. Among a few hundred thousand distinct CDR3 sequences listed, 9.5% to 13% were seen once. The germline V and J ends were trimmed by 5 bases and 5 bases, with 21 bases remaining between them. The V gene's germline CDR1 is SGHVS and CDR2 FQNEAQ. This CDR3 has 17 residues. A note on this clonotype: Its antigen is undetermined. A much larger clone is a single base away; this may be a read error. Here the CDR3 omits its conserved ending phenylalanine or tryptophan, so a read error is the likely source.

Sequencing was performed on peripheral blood, taken 180 days after TCRalphabeta/CD19-depleted stem cell transplant. This receptor was identified in a male patient under 10 years old who had a stem cell transplant for chronic granulomatous disease, so the T cells may come from the graft donor. The V call is TRBV7-8, the J call TRBJ2-2; tentatively, D is TRBD2 (6 bases). The CDR3: CASSDRRSGGPTGELFS. The DNA of the CDR3 is TGTGCCAGCAGCGACCGCCGGAGCGGAGGGCCTACCGGGGAGCTGTTTTCT.